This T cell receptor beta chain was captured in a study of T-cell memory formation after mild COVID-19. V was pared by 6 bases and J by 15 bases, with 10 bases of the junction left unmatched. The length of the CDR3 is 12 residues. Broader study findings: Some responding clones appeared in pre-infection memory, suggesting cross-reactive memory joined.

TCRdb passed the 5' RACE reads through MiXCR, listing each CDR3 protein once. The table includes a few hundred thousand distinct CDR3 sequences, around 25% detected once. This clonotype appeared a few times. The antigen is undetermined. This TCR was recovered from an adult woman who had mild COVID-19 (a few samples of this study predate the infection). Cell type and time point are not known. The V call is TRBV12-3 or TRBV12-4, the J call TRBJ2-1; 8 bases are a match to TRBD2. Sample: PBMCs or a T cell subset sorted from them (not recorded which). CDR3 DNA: TGTGCCAGCAGCCAAACGGGGGGGAGGCCGTTCTTC. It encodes CASSQTGGRPFF.